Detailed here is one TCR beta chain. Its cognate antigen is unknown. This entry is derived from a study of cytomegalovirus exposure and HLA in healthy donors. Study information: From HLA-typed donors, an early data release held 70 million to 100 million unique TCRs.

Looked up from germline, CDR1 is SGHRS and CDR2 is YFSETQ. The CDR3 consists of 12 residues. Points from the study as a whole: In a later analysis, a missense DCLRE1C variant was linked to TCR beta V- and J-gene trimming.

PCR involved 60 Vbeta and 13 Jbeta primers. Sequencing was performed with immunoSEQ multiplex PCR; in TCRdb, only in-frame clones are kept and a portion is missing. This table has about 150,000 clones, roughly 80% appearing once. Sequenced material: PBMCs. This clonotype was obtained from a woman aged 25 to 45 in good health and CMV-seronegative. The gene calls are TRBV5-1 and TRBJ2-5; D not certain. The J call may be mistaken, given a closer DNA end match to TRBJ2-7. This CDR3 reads CASSLPSYEQYF. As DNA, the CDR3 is TGCGCCAGCAGCCTCCCCTCCTACGAGCAGTACTTC.